This passage covers 12 T cell receptor beta chains from one sample sequenced in a study of cytomegalovirus exposure and HLA in healthy donors. The PCR was carried out with 60 Vbeta primers and 13 Jbeta primers. Profiled with immunoSEQ multiplex PCR; TCRdb holds only in-frame clones, not every one. The sample yields about 120,000 clones, about 80% seen once. Sequenced: PBMCs. The receptors were gathered from a woman aged 40 to 50 in good health and CMV-seropositive.

This chain links TRBV6-5 with TRBJ1-6, with D perhaps TRBD1 (5 bases). This CDR3 comprises 15 residues. V lost 9 bases to trimming and J lost 1 base, with 13 bases between them. Germline V gene lookup returns CDR1 MNHEY and CDR2 SVGAGI. CDR3 residues: CARSDGGSYNSPLHF. The CDR3 DNA is TGTGCCAGATCGGACGGGGGTTCCTATAATTCACCCCTCCACTTT.

Only a few counts were recorded for this clone. The rearrangement uses TRBV5-1 and TRBJ2-1; 10 bases are a match to TRBD2. CDR3 length: 13 residues. V was pared by 3 bases and J by 9 bases, with 3 bases of the junction left unmatched. Germline loops: CDR1 SGHRS, CDR2 YFSETQ. The CDR3 DNA is TGCGCCAGCAGCTCCCTAGCGGGGGTTGAGCAGTTCTTC. It yields the protein CASSSLAGVEQFF.

Regarding this clone: The junction does not match germline at one end; this may be a read error. The chain employs TRBV7-7 and TRBJ2-5; TRBD1 matches 8 bases. Germline loops: CDR1 SSHAT, CDR2 FNYEAQ (reference sequence). This CDR3 region has 15 residues. CDR3 DNA sequence: TGTGCTAGCAGCTTAGAAGGGACAGGCCCTGGGACCCAGTACTTC. It yields the protein CASSLEGTGPGTQYF.

J is TRBJ2-7 and V is TRBV10-2; D possibly corresponds to TRBD1 (6 bases). V gave up 2 bases and J gave up 7 bases, with 9 bases separating them. Germline V gene sequence: CDR1 WSHSY, CDR2 SAAADI. CDR3 size: 12 residues. The CDR3 protein is CASSETGKEQYF. The DNA of the CDR3 is TGCGCCAGCAGTGAGACAGGGAAAGAGCAGTACTTC.

The chain recombines TRBV15 with TRBJ1-5; D is perhaps TRBD1 (5 bases). Germline CDR1 LNHNV, CDR2 YYDKDF (reference sequence). The length of the CDR3 is 18 residues. V lost 0 bases and J 4 bases, leaving 19 bases between the germline ends. This chain's CDR3 is CATSREWGGTGVNQPQHF. For the CDR3, the DNA is TGTGCCACCAGCAGAGAATGGGGGGGGACTGGAGTGAATCAGCCCCAGCATTTT.

The table lists this clone with a count of one. This rearrangement joins TRBV6-5 to TRBJ1-3; D remains unclear. V dropped 5 bases and J dropped 0 bases, with 11 bases sitting between them. Germline CDR1 reads MNHEY; CDR2 reads SVGAGI. This CDR3 comprises 15 residues. CDR3 in amino acids: CASSPLSVSGNTIYF. The DNA of the CDR3 is TGTGCCAGCAGTCCCCTCAGCGTCTCTGGAAACACCATATATTTT.

J is TRBJ1-1 and V is TRBV6-1, with D tentatively TRBD1 (5 bases). V gave up 0 bases and J gave up 12 bases, with 14 bases separating them. CDR1 and CDR2 from the germline V gene are MNHNS and SASEGT. CDR3 length: 13 amino acids. CDR3 nucleotide sequence: TGTGCCAGCAGTGAAGCGGGCAGGGAGGAAACTTTCTTT. Encoded protein: CASSEAGREETFF.

This clone was seen once. The rearrangement uses TRBV27 and TRBJ1-6, with TRBD1 matching 10 bases. Looked up from germline, CDR1 is MNHEY and CDR2 is SMNVEV (reference sequence). CDR3 length: 15 amino acids. The V segment lost 4 bases and the J segment 8 bases; nucleotides outside the gene matches: 5. CDR3 in DNA: TGTGCCAGCAGTTGGAATGGACAGGGGGATTCACCCCTCCACTTT. Translation gives CASSWNGQGDSPLHF.

The table lists this clone with a count of one. The chain combines TRBV7-8 with TRBJ2-5; 11 nucleotides line up with TRBD2. This CDR3 spans 14 amino acids. The J segment lost 5 bases and the V segment lost 6 bases, leaving 5 bases of the junction unmatched. From germline, CDR1 is SGHVS and CDR2 FQNEAQ. CDR3 DNA sequence: TGTGCCAGCAGTCAGACTAGCGGGGTCGAGACCCAGTACTTC. This translates into CASSQTSGVETQYF.

The rearrangement uses TRBV6-1 and TRBJ2-5; tentatively, D is TRBD1 (6 bases). Germline CDR1 is MNHNS and CDR2 is SASEGT. The CDR3 totals 16 residues. Trimming left V 2 bases short and J 1 base short, with 14 bases between. The CDR3 nucleotides read TGTGCCAGCAGTGAAAAACGGTGGGACACCCAAGAGACCCAGTACTTC. Translation: CASSEKRWDTQETQYF.

The chain couples TRBV6-4 to TRBJ2-3; TRBD2 matches at 8 bases. With 0 bases clipped from V and 2 bases from J, the junction kept 1 base outside the gene matches. Germline V gene sequence: CDR1 MRHNA, CDR2 SNTAGT. CDR3 length: 15 residues. CDR3 in amino acids: CASSDSRGATDTQYF. In DNA, the CDR3 is TGTGCCAGCAGTGACTCGCGGGGGGCCACAGATACGCAGTATTTT.

V gene TRBV4-1 combines with J gene TRBJ1-1, with 8 bases fitting TRBD1. From germline, CDR1 is MGHRA and CDR2 YSYEKL. The CDR3 extends over 14 amino acids. Trimming at V came to 4 bases and at J to 4 bases, leaving 5 bases not matched to a gene. Here the CDR3 reads CASSRWTGSTEAFF. The CDR3 nucleotides read TGCGCCAGCAGCCGATGGACAGGGTCCACTGAAGCTTTCTTT.